The 24 T cell receptor beta chains presented below share a single source sample, sequenced in a study of OX40 agonist ivuxolimab in advanced cancers. Sequencing was performed with immunoSEQ multiplex PCR; in TCRdb, only in-frame clones are kept and a portion is missing. The data contain around 70,000 clones, 84% of them seen just once; the ten biggest clones take up around 7.2%. This material consisted of CD4+ or CD8+ T cells sorted from blood, taken in a trial of the OX40 agonist ivuxolimab. The receptors originated from an adult with an advanced solid tumor such as melanoma, head and neck, liver or kidney cancer.

This clone was observed a single time. The rearrangement uses TRBV30 and TRBJ1-1; no clear D. The V end was cut by 4 bases, the J end by 1 base, with 13 bases between. Germline V CDR1 and CDR2: GTSNPN, SVGIG (reference sequence). The CDR3 runs to 14 residues. CDR3 sequence (DNA): TGTGCCTGGACCAGTGGGCAGCCGAACACTGAAGCTTTCTTT. This gives the protein CAWTSGQPNTEAFF.

The chain has TRBV5-8 and TRBJ1-5, with 8 bases lining up with TRBD1. The CDR3 has 15 amino acids. J lost 6 bases, V lost 3 bases, and 8 bases had no gene match. Germline CDR1 reads SGHTS; CDR2 reads YDEGEE. The CDR3 nucleotides read TGTGCCAGCAGCTCTAGGACAGGGTTCAGTCAGCCCCAGCATTTT. This translates into CASSSRTGFSQPQHF.

The chain employs TRBV10-3 and TRBJ2-5, with 7 bases that match TRBD1. With 4 bases clipped from V and 2 bases from J, the junction kept 1 base outside the gene matches. This CDR3 is built from 13 residues. Germline V gives CDR1 ENHRY, CDR2 SYGVKD. The chain's CDR3 is CAISGGQQETQYF. The CDR3 nucleotides read TGTGCCATCAGTGGGGGACAGCAAGAGACCCAGTACTTC.

This chain connects TRBV7-2 to TRBJ2-7; possible D gene TRBD2, 5 bases. The CDR3 runs to 19 residues. The germline V gene has CDR1 SGHTA and CDR2 FQGNSA. V gave up 4 bases and J gave up 0 bases, with 25 bases separating them. The CDR3 spells CASSWDYLTTLVSSYEQYF. In DNA form, the CDR3 reads TGTGCCAGCAGCTGGGATTATTTGACTACTCTTGTTAGCTCCTACGAGCAGTACTTC.

This clone has only one observation. The J gene is TRBJ2-7, the V gene TRBV28, with 10 nucleotides matching TRBD2. Germline CDR1 is MDHEN and CDR2 is SYDVKM. The ends lost 11 bases at V and 7 bases at J; junction bases unmatched: 11. The CDR3 has 13 residues. CDR3 sequence reads: CASRSGGPGEQYF. CDR3 nucleotides: TGTGCCTCTCGTAGCGGGGGGCCCGGTGAGCAGTACTTC. Full variable domain (remainder filled in from reference TRBV28 and TRBJ2-7): DVKVTQSSRYLVKRTGEKVFLECVQDMDHENMFWYRQDPGLGLRLIYFSYDVKMKEKGDIPEGYSVSREKKERFSLILESASTNQTSMYLCASRSGGPGEQYFGPGTRLTVT.

This clone was seen only a few times. The CDR3 loop reads CASSSRPGQGITGELFF. The CDR3 DNA is TGTGCCAGCAGCTCCCGACCCGGCCAGGGCATAACCGGGGAGCTGTTTTTT. V and J are TRBV11-2 and TRBJ2-2; D is perhaps TRBD1 (5 bases). Germline CDR1 SGHAT, CDR2 FQNNGV. There are 17 residues in the CDR3. The V and J ends lost 4 bases and 5 bases respectively, with 20 bases between them.

The chain couples TRBV4-2 to TRBJ2-2; TRBD2 matches at 14 bases. Germline V lookup: CDR1 LGHNA, CDR2 YNFKEQ. V lost 6 bases, J lost 8 bases, and 11 bases stayed unmatched. The CDR3 is 17 amino acids. The CDR3 bases are TGTGCCAGCAGTCACTCGACTAGCGGGGGGGCGGCTGGGGAGCTGTTTTTT. The encoded protein is CASSHSTSGGAAGELFF.

The chain combines TRBV11-2 with TRBJ1-1; 9 nucleotides agree with TRBD1. The J segment lost 4 bases and the V segment lost 5 bases, leaving 5 bases of the junction unmatched. Germline values: CDR1 SGHAT, CDR2 FQNNGV. The length of the CDR3 is 14 residues. CDR3 loop: CASSTGQGLTEAFF. CDR3 bases: TGTGCCAGCAGCACGGGACAGGGTCTCACTGAAGCTTTCTTT.

This clone has only a few counts. The chain joins TRBV7-8 to TRBJ2-7; 12 nucleotides match TRBD2. Germline CDR1 SGHVS, CDR2 FQNEAQ. Germline trimming cut 4 bases from V and 0 bases from J; bases unmatched to any gene: 1. This CDR3 contains 15 residues. This chain's CDR3 is CASSSGLAGSYEQYF. The CDR3 region has the DNA TGTGCCAGCAGCTCGGGACTAGCGGGCTCCTACGAGCAGTACTTC.

The chain recombines TRBV19 with TRBJ2-3; tentative D call: TRBD2 (7 bases). The CDR3 covers 15 residues. V was cut by 4 bases and J by 3 bases, with 14 bases left in between. The germline gives CDR1 LNHDA, CDR2 SQIVND (reference sequence). CDR3 DNA sequence: TGTGCCAGTAGTAACGTCGGGGGGCGGACAGATACGCAGTATTTT. This sequence encodes CASSNVGGRTDTQYF.

The CDR3 bases are TGTGCCAGCAGCTTACTAGGCCAGGTTGAAGCTTTCTTT. Protein: CASSLLGQVEAFF. The rearrangement uses TRBV7-2 and TRBJ1-1; no reliable D call. Looked up from germline, CDR1 is SGHTA and CDR2 is FQGNSA. This CDR3 comprises 13 residues. With 2 bases removed from V and 7 bases from J, the gap between germline ends came to 11 bases.

The chain uses TRBV10-3 and TRBJ1-1; D gene uncertain. Trimming took off 4 bases at V and 4 bases at J, with 10 bases between the two ends. Germline loops: CDR1 ENHRY, CDR2 SYGVKD. CDR3 length: 13 amino acids. The CDR3 spells CAISGQETTEAFF. The CDR3 coding sequence is TGTGCCATCAGTGGGCAGGAGACCACTGAAGCTTTCTTT.

The chain employs TRBV15 and TRBJ2-1; D might be TRBD1 (5 bases). V lost 0 bases to trimming and J lost 5 bases, with 11 bases between them. The CDR3 contains 15 residues. CDR1 and CDR2 from the germline V gene are LNHNV and YYDKDF (reference sequence). In DNA form, the CDR3 reads TGTGCCACCAGCAGAGAGCAGGGTTTTAACAATGAGCAGTTCTTC. Translated: CATSREQGFNNEQFF.

V usage is TRBV5-5 and J usage is TRBJ1-5; the D is unclear. Per germline, CDR1 SGHKS and CDR2 YYEKEE (reference sequence). The CDR3 runs 13 residues. Trimming cost V 0 bases and J 4 bases, with 5 bases left between them. The CDR3 nucleotides read TGTGCCAGCAGCTTGGCGGTGAATCAGCCCCAGCATTTT. Protein sequence: CASSLAVNQPQHF.

This chain uses TRBV7-2 with TRBJ2-2; D is perhaps TRBD1 (5 bases). CDR3 length: 12 amino acids. Germline V lookup: CDR1 SGHTA, CDR2 FQGNSA. Trimming took off 6 bases at V and 7 bases at J, with 9 bases between the two ends. The CDR3 region has the DNA TGTGCCAGCAGACATAGGGGCGGGGAGCTGTTTTTT. Its protein product is CASRHRGGELFF.

The chain recombines TRBV2 with TRBJ1-5; no firm D call. CDR1 and CDR2 from the germline V gene are SNHLY and FYNNEI. V was pared by 4 bases and J by 1 base, with 5 bases between. The CDR3 runs 13 residues. DNA for the CDR3: TGTGCCAGCAGTGCAGAAAGCAATCAGCCCCAGCATTTT. Residues: CASSAESNQPQHF.

This chain uses TRBV4-1 with TRBJ2-7; 10 positions match TRBD2. Germline V gene sequence: CDR1 MGHRA, CDR2 YSYEKL. This CDR3 comprises 15 residues. With 1 base clipped from V and 2 bases from J, the junction kept 2 bases outside the gene matches. This chain's CDR3 is CASSQALAGAYEQYF. The CDR3 DNA follows: TGCGCCAGCAGCCAAGCCCTAGCGGGGGCCTACGAGCAGTACTTC.

The chain uses TRBV2 and TRBJ2-5; TRBD2 matches at 8 bases. The V gene's germline CDR1 is SNHLY and CDR2 FYNNEI. The CDR3 is made up of 18 amino acids. The V segment lost 3 bases and the J segment 0 bases; nucleotides outside the gene matches: 12. CDR3 sequence reads: CASSDQGLAGTYQETQYF. The CDR3 region has the DNA TGTGCCAGCAGTGATCAAGGGCTAGCGGGTACCTACCAAGAGACCCAGTACTTC.

V gene TRBV6-6 combines with J gene TRBJ1-2; D unclear. V lost 2 bases and J lost 7, with 14 bases in between. Germline CDR1 reads MNHNY; CDR2 reads SVGAGI (reference sequence). The CDR3 spans 14 residues. The CDR3 nucleotides read TGTGCCAGCAGTTACAGCGACCTACGGCGTGGCTACACCTTC. As protein: CASSYSDLRRGYTF.

A remark on this clone: The sample has other DNA sequences that encode this CDR3 too. The V call is TRBV2, the J call TRBJ2-7; D gene uncertain. The V gene lost 2 bases and the J gene lost 2 bases, with 10 bases spanning the gap. Germline CDR1 SNHLY, CDR2 FYNNEI. The CDR3 covers 14 residues. CDR3 DNA sequence: TGTGCCAGCAGTGAAAGGAGAAACCCCTACGAGCAGTACTTC. Amino acids: CASSERRNPYEQYF.

V and J are TRBV5-4 and TRBJ2-5; 9 bases agree with TRBD1. V shed 2 bases, J shed 6 bases, and the junction held 5 bases outside the gene matches. The CDR3 totals 14 residues. Per the germline V gene, CDR1 is SGHNT and CDR2 is YYREEE (reference sequence). In DNA, the CDR3 is TGTGCCAGCAGCTTACAGGGGGCGCCGAAGACCCAGTACTTC. Encoded protein: CASSLQGAPKTQYF.

The rearrangement joins TRBV28 to TRBJ2-7; D unresolved. With 4 bases removed from V and 2 bases from J, the gap between germline ends came to 9 bases. CDR3 length equals 13 residues. CDR1 and CDR2 from the germline V gene are MDHEN and SYDVKM. The CDR3: CASSSPAAYEQYF. The CDR3, as DNA: TGTGCCAGCAGTTCCCCGGCCGCCTACGAGCAGTACTTC. The full variable domain, with the rest looked up from reference TRBV28 and TRBJ2-7, is DVKVTQSSRYLVKRTGEKVFLECVQDMDHENMFWYRQDPGLGLRLIYFSYDVKMKEKGDIPEGYSVSREKKERFSLILESASTNQTSMYLCASSSPAAYEQYFGPGTRLTVT.

The chain carries TRBV11-3 and TRBJ2-2, with 8 bases aligning to TRBD1. Per the germline V gene, CDR1 is SGHNT and CDR2 is YENEEA. CDR3 length: 15 amino acids. V dropped 5 bases and J dropped 5; count of bases not matched to a gene: 7. DNA of the CDR3: TGTGCCAGCAGCCCCCGGACAGGGAGAACCGGGGAGCTGTTTTTT. It specifies CASSPRTGRTGELFF.

The chain is built from TRBV28 and TRBJ1-4, with 7 nucleotides matching TRBD1. Trimming at V came to 3 bases and at J to 7 bases, leaving 8 bases not matched to a gene. The CDR3 covers 15 residues. Looked up from germline, CDR1 is MDHEN and CDR2 is SYDVKM. CDR3 loop: CASSFSQGGLEKLFF. In DNA, the CDR3 is TGTGCCAGCAGTTTTTCCCAGGGGGGACTTGAAAAACTGTTTTTT.